This T cell receptor (beta chain) is from a study of shared clonotypes between healthy human individuals. Assay used: immunoSEQ multiplex PCR; TCRdb lists only in-frame clones, some missing. Of over 950,000 clones in the sample, 60% to 80% were seen once. This CDR3 contains 14 residues. Germline assignment: CDR1 SEHNR and CDR2 FQNEAQ (reference sequence). Between the trimmed V and J ends, which lost 5 bases and 4 bases, there was a span of 12 bases. As for this clone: Other DNA sequences in the same sample also yield this CDR3.

Input material: memory CD4+ T cells from PBMCs. Specified subset: CD45RA-negative fraction. This receptor was taken from a man between 18 and 29 years old in good health. Some clones in this sample may be carry-over from other donors' samples. The V call is TRBV7-9, the J call TRBJ1-5; D not certain. In nucleotides, the CDR3 is TGTGCCAGCAGCCTCACGGGCCGGAATCAGCCCCAGCATTTT. Translating gives CASSLTGRNQPQHF.